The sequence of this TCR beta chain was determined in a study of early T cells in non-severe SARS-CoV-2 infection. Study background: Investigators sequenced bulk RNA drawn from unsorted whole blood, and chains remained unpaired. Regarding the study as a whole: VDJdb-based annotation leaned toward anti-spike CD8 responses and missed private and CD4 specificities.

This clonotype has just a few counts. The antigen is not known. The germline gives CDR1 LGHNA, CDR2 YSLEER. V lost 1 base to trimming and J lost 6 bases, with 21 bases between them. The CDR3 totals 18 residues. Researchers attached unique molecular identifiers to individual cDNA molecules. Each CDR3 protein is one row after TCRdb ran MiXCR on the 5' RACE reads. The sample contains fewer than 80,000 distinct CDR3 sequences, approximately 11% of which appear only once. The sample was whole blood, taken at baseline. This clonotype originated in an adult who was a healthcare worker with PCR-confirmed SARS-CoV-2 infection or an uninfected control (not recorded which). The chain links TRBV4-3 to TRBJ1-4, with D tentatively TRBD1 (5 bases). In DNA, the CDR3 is TGCGCCAGCAGCCAAGGTCCCGTTGGGGCAGGGATGTATGAAAAACTGTTTTTT. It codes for CASSQGPVGAGMYEKLFF.